A single T cell receptor (beta chain) is shown here with its context. The antigen is undetermined. The approximately 120-subject validation cohort, separate from the approximately 670-subject first cohort, included the donors. This sample is part of a study of cytomegalovirus exposure and HLA in healthy donors. Overall study findings and caveats: Accounts indicate the classifier identified cytomegalovirus status with strong specificity and sensitivity. The tendency of first-cohort TCR clusters to co-occur in the roughly 110 validation repertoires was the finding of a later analysis. Associated with cytomegalovirus, according to the listing, were some 150 TCR beta chains.

This CDR3 has 16 residues. Germline CDR1 reads SGHDT; CDR2 reads YYEEEE. The V and J ends lost 4 bases and 1 base respectively, with 14 bases between them. Assay: immunoSEQ multiplex PCR; the TCRdb copy retains only in-frame clones and omits some. Of over 200,000 clones listed, just over 85% were seen once; the top ten hold approximately 2.9%. The chain uses TRBV5-6 and TRBJ2-2, with a possible D match to TRBD2 (5 bases). This TCR came from a woman aged 18-30 years in good health and CMV-seronegative. The sample was PBMCs. The CDR3 protein is CASSPTLALNTGELFF. The DNA for the CDR3 is TGTGCCAGCAGCCCCACTCTAGCCTTGAACACCGGGGAGCTGTTTTTT.